This TCR beta chain was recovered during a study of early T cells in non-severe SARS-CoV-2 infection (dated by TCRdb to the early 2020s). With respect to the entire study: Bulk RNA from unsorted whole blood was used for TCR sequencing, so alpha and beta chains could not be paired. Results the study describes overall, beyond this receptor: VDJdb matching was skewed toward anti-spike CD8 responses, so virus-specific expansions were likely underestimated and private and CD4 specificities were missed.

This clonotype occurred many times. It has no known antigen specificity. One base away there is no much larger clone; base qualities are not given. A case-control design nested within a healthcare worker cohort in London, UK, was used, with weekly nasopharyngeal swab PCR tests and blood sampling performed. Healthcare workers were enrolled in the week of the UK lockdown, from 23 to 31 March 2020, and were followed every week for up to roughly 15 weeks. Library method: 5' RACE. Sequencing used a NextSeq 500. In the TCR library protocol, unique molecular identifiers were attached to individual cDNA molecules to correct for PCR bias and sequencing error. Sequencing covered both TCR alpha and beta chains, and within each sample the abundances of alpha and beta sequences were tightly co-correlated. The original pipeline was this. V gene, J gene and CDR3 annotation of TCR sequences was performed with Decombinator V4. Expanded TCRs were defined as changing significantly between any two time points under a Poisson model with p below 0.0001. TCR abundances were normalised to the total number of TCRs sequenced per sample and were expressed as counts per million. TRAV1-2 paired with TRAJ12, TRAJ20 or TRAJ33 defined MAIT TCRs, while TRAV10 paired with TRAJ18 defined iNKT TCRs. A search of VDJdb, accessed on 1 November 2021, was run for TCRs annotated to CMV, EBV and SARS-CoV-2, with TCRs annotated for multiple antigens excluded. TCRdb reanalyzed the raw reads on its own, using fastp at Q25 for trimming and MiXCR for clone calling, and kept in-frame beta chains. Every CDR3 protein is listed once, alongside the most common genes and DNA of its rows. The V and J calls and clone size are TCRdb's, not the authors'. The sample table contains 77,000 or so distinct CDR3 sequences; only one count was recorded for about 14% of them. The ten largest account for roughly 3.8% of the sample.

The CDR3 runs 15 residues from the cysteine to the phenylalanine. Only the CDR3 region is kept as DNA, spanning 45 bases read in frame from base 1. For CDR1 and CDR2, the germline V gene lists SGHTA and FQGTGA. The junction shows trimming of 6 bases on V and 4 bases on J, plus 16 bases between the germline ends. The receptor was derived from an adult who was a healthcare worker with PCR-confirmed SARS-CoV-2 infection or an uninfected control (not recorded which). Here the sequenced sample was whole blood, taken at baseline. This chain joins TRBV7-3 to TRBJ2-1, with the D gene call left open. The bases are TGTGCCAGCAGTCCCACCCCAAGAGCTTACAATGAGCAGTTCTTC. Translated, this is CASSPTPRAYNEQFF.